This is a list of T cell receptor beta chains from one sample in a study of T cell changes during pregnancy in multiple sclerosis. The protocol was immunoSEQ multiplex PCR, while the TCRdb copy is restricted to in-frame clones and leaves out a portion. This sample carries tens of thousands of clones, about nine tenths of them seen once, and the ten largest clones take 0.5%. Sequenced material: CD4+ T cells from peripheral blood mononuclear cells, taken in the third trimester of pregnancy. These receptors were collected from a female donor with multiple sclerosis, enrolled in a pregnancy study. Each CDR3 is given with its conserved first and last residue. Not every row has a clone size; where given, it reads once, few, many or a size class.

TRBV7-8	TRBJ1-6	once	CASSVTTRDSPLHF
TRBV9	TRBJ1-2	NA	CASSGRGGSGYTF
TRBV6-1	TRBJ2-7	NA	CASSERGQGADEQYF
TRBV10-3	TRBJ1-2	NA	CAISGEASNGYTF
TRBV5-1	TRBJ1-2	NA	CASSPVGGLDYGYTF
TRBV5-4	TRBJ1-1	NA	CASGQGANTEAFF
TRBV29-1	TRBJ2-7	few	CSVELGYEQYF
TRBV20-1	TRBJ2-1	NA	CSATRDEQFF
TRBV5-1	TRBJ1-2	NA	CASSLAGVSGYTF
TRBV7-9	TRBJ1-1	NA	CASSLPSTEAFF
TRBV5-8	TRBJ2-2	NA	CASSPRTATPGELFF
TRBV5-1	TRBJ1-1	NA	CASSLVGQGARVNEAFF
TRBV30	TRBJ1-5	NA	CAWSRGVNQPQHF
TRBV19	TRBJ1-4	NA	CASTTTTTEDEKLFF
TRBV5-6	TRBJ1-3	NA	CASSGQASGNTIYF
TRBV6-1	TRBJ1-4	NA	CASSGRDRGSREKLFF
TRBV19	TRBJ1-5	NA	CASSSELRGQPDYSNQPQHF
TRBV19	TRBJ1-6	NA	CASGNSGKSSYNSPLHF
TRBV6-1	TRBJ1-3	NA	CASSGAAGNTIYF
TRBV2	TRBJ2-3	NA	CAVVPGLAGLTDTQYF
TRBV14	TRBJ1-2	NA	CASSQDVRGRDGYTF
TRBV19	TRBJ2-4	NA	CASSIWSGRNIQYF
TRBV2	TRBJ2-5	NA	CASRRGQETQYF
TRBV29-1	TRBJ2-7	NA	CSIRQGGYEQYF
TRBV7-2	TRBJ2-3	NA	CASSPTGRTDTQYF
TRBV27	TRBJ2-4	NA	CASSPIWDRVAKNIQYF
TRBV19	TRBJ1-1	NA	CASYGRGQGITEAFF
TRBV7-9	TRBJ1-2	once	CASTPRDRANYGYTF
TRBV5-3	TRBJ2-3	NA	CARSLIGDRGKTDTQYF
TRBV19	TRBJ2-7	NA	CASSPPTGNSYEQYF
TRBV6-5	TRBJ1-2	NA	CASSYRTGQVNYGYTF
TRBV27	TRBJ2-7	NA	CASSPGLDPYEQYF
TRBV7-2	TRBJ2-3	NA	CASSLYSEDPQYF
TRBV9	TRBJ2-1	NA	CASSVASGGGYNEQFF
TRBV5-1	TRBJ2-7	NA	CASSLVGRGGYEQYF
TRBV6-1	TRBJ2-7	NA	CASSRTFSYEQYF
TRBV10-3	TRBJ1-2	NA	CAISANRGTDGYTF
TRBV23-1	TRBJ2-3	NA	CASGYGPGLAGGLGDTQYF
TRBV25-1	TRBJ2-3	few	CASSEGTSGGYFTDTQYF
TRBV5-4	TRBJ1-1	NA	CASSLAGGAGRNTEAFF
TRBV4-1	TRBJ1-4	once	CASSQLGGATNEKLFF
TRBV9	TRBJ2-2	NA	CASSVVLSNTGELFF
TRBV10-3	TRBJ1-1	NA	CAISETGTPNTEAFF
TRBV9	TRBJ2-3	NA	CASSVGKDTQYF
TRBV4-1	TRBJ1-1	NA	CASGWGETEAFF
TRBV11-2	TRBJ2-2	NA	CASRTITGGSDTGELFF
TRBV15	TRBJ2-5	NA	CATSRPGTSGEETQYF
TRBV7-9	TRBJ1-1	NA	CASSLGGVHTEAFF